Following are 16 T cell receptor beta chains from one sample sequenced in a study of CD8 T cells in Susac syndrome. After extraction with the RNeasy kit, roughly 0.5 to 1 ug of the RNA was reverse transcribed using random hexamers. MiXCR, run by TCRdb on the immunoSEQ multiplex PCR reads, gives a single entry per CDR3 protein. The sample has 210,000 or so distinct CDR3 sequences, 92% seen once. Sequenced input: CD8+ T cells from PBMCs. The receptors originated from a human donor with multiple sclerosis.

The chain employs TRBV7-9 and TRBJ2-1; a weak D match, TRBD1 (6 bases). The CDR3 contains 15 residues. The V and J ends lost 2 bases and 4 bases respectively, with 12 bases between them. CDR1 is SEHNR, CDR2 FQNEAQ, per germline (reference sequence). For the CDR3, the DNA is TGTGCCAGCAGCTTATCGGCTGGGACATACAATGAGCAGTTCTTC. Translated, it gives CASSLSAGTYNEQFF. Combining the CDR3 with reference TRBV7-9 and TRBJ2-1 gives the whole variable domain DTGVSQNPRHKITKRGQNVTFRCDPISEHNRLYWYRQTLGQGPEFLTYFQNEAQLEKSRLLSDRFSAERPKGSFSTLEIQRTEQGDSAMYLCASSLSAGTYNEQFFGPGTRLTVL.

The genes are TRBV5-1 and TRBJ2-1; the D gene could be TRBD1 or TRBD2 (6 bases each). There are 16 residues in the CDR3. Trimming cost V 4 bases and J 5 bases, with 19 bases left between them. Germline CDR1 SGHRS, CDR2 YFSETQ. CDR3 loop: CASSPDWGASHNEQFF. CDR3 nucleotide sequence: TGCGCCAGCAGCCCCGACTGGGGGGCCAGCCACAATGAGCAGTTCTTC. Full variable domain (rest looked up from reference TRBV5-1 and TRBJ2-1): KAGVTQTPRYLIKTRGQQVTLSCSPISGHRSVSWYQQTPGQGLQFLFEYFSETQRNKGNFPGRFSGRQFSNSRSEMNVSTLELGDSALYLCASSPDWGASHNEQFFGPGTRLTVL.

V usage is TRBV6-5 and J usage is TRBJ2-1; TRBD2 aligns across 14 bases. This CDR3 spans 19 amino acids. CDR1 MNHEY and CDR2 SVGAGI come from the germline V gene. V was clipped by 0 bases and J by 4 bases; unmatched bases: 8. The CDR3 reads CASSYSGLAGGPLYNEQFF. CDR3 coding DNA: TGTGCCAGCAGTTACTCTGGACTAGCGGGGGGCCCCCTATACAATGAGCAGTTCTTC.

The chain is built from TRBV19 and TRBJ1-6; D perhaps matches TRBD1 (6 bases). CDR3 length: 13 residues. CDR1 is LNHDA and CDR2 is SQIVND in the germline V gene (reference sequence). V lost 4 bases and J lost 7, with 8 bases in between. CDR3 in DNA: TGTGCCAGTAGTACAGGGGTAAATTCACCCCTCCACTTT. Protein: CASSTGVNSPLHF.

This CDR3 reads CASSKRAREGTDTQYF. The CDR3 bases are TGTGCCAGCAGCAAACGTGCCAGGGAGGGGACAGATACGCAGTATTTT. The rearrangement joins TRBV21-1 to TRBJ2-3; TRBD2, as called in the table, went unchecked against the DNA. TRBV21-1 has pseudogene status. The CDR3 extends over 16 amino acids.

The chain couples TRBV18 to TRBJ2-7, with 10 bases lining up with TRBD1. Trimming took 8 bases from V and 6 from J; bases not matched to a gene: 7. The CDR3 totals 13 residues. Germline CDR1 and CDR2: KGHSH and LQKENI. CDR3 sequence (DNA): TGTGCCAGCCTGGGACAGGGGAGGCGCGAGCAGTACTTC. Protein product: CASLGQGRREQYF.

The J gene is TRBJ1-4, the V gene TRBV6-1; 9 bases are shared with TRBD1. This CDR3 contains 18 residues. J was trimmed by 8 bases and V by 6 bases; bases with no gene match: 19. Germline V gives CDR1 MNHNS, CDR2 SASEGT. CDR3 bases: TGTGCCAGCAGCCCCGGGACAGGGCCGCCCCAATCGCACGAAAAACTGTTTTTT. This sequence encodes CASSPGTGPPQSHEKLFF.

V gene TRBV6-1 combines with J gene TRBJ2-4, with no clear D. CDR1 and CDR2 from the germline V gene are MNHNS and SASEGT. CDR3 size: 16 residues. V was shortened by 1 base and J by 0 bases, with 10 bases between the two germline ends. The CDR3 here is CASSEGRILAKNIQYF. DNA for the CDR3: TGTGCCAGCAGTGAAGGCCGAATCCTAGCCAAAAACATTCAGTACTTC.

In its sample, this clonotype was seen once. J is TRBJ1-1 and V is TRBV30; D is ambiguous. Trimming stripped 5 bases from V and 0 bases from J, with 13 bases between. Germline V gives CDR1 GTSNPN, CDR2 SVGIG (reference sequence). The CDR3 contains 14 residues. CDR3 coding DNA: TGTGCCTGGGGTTCGAAGGCCATGAACACTGAAGCTTTCTTT. Translation: CAWGSKAMNTEAFF.

The chain carries TRBV5-4 and TRBJ1-2; maybe TRBD1 (6 bases). V gave up 4 bases and J gave up 7 bases, with 20 bases separating them. CDR3 length: 15 residues. Germline-derived CDR1 and CDR2 are SGHNT and YYREEE (reference sequence). DNA for the CDR3: TGTGCCAGCAGCCCTTCCCTAGGGGGGCTCGGTGGCTACACCTTC. Translation: CASSPSLGGLGGYTF.

The rearrangement uses TRBV5-8 and TRBJ1-1; D perhaps matches TRBD1 (6 bases). The CDR3 extends over 15 amino acids. Germline assignment: CDR1 SGHTS and CDR2 YDEGEE. V lost 2 bases and J 2 bases, leaving 13 bases between the germline ends. In DNA, the CDR3 is TGTGCCAGCAGCTTCTGGGGGACACTTAACACTGAAGCTTTCTTT. It encodes CASSFWGTLNTEAFF.

The CDR3 coding sequence is TGTGCCAGCAGTCTAGCGGGGTCCTACAATGAGCAGTTCTTC. It codes for CASSLAGSYNEQFF. This sequence joins TRBV7-6 and TRBJ2-1; 9 nucleotides agree with TRBD2. J was trimmed by 1 base and V by 6 bases; bases with no gene match: 1. Per the germline V gene, CDR1 is SGHVS and CDR2 is FNYEAQ. The CDR3 is 14 amino acids.

The V and J genes are TRBV2 and TRBJ2-7, with 10 nucleotides matching TRBD2. Germline V lookup: CDR1 SNHLY, CDR2 FYNNEI. V dropped 7 bases and J dropped 4; count of bases not matched to a gene: 10. This CDR3 region has 15 residues. This chain's CDR3 is CASTPGASGGYEQYF. CDR3 bases: TGTGCCAGCACCCCCGGGGCTAGCGGGGGATACGAGCAGTACTTC.

The chain has TRBV7-6 and TRBJ2-7; 7 nucleotides line up with TRBD1. The CDR3 totals 15 residues. CDR1 is SGHVS and CDR2 is FNYEAQ in the germline V gene. V lost 5 bases, J lost 2 bases, and 9 bases stayed unmatched. Here the CDR3 DNA reads TGTGCCAGCAGCCTCAGACAGGGAGAGGCCTACGAGCAGTACTTC. The encoded protein is CASSLRQGEAYEQYF.

The chain has TRBV27 and TRBJ2-1; D remains ambiguous. With 2 bases removed from V and 0 bases from J, the gap between germline ends came to 8 bases. Per the germline V gene, CDR1 is MNHEY and CDR2 is SMNVEV (reference sequence). There are 15 residues in the CDR3. The CDR3 reads CASSLPGISYNEQFF. The CDR3 DNA reads TGTGCCAGCAGTTTACCTGGGATCTCCTACAATGAGCAGTTCTTC.

The CDR3 region has the DNA TGTGCCAGCAGCGAACAAGGAGGTCAGCCCCAGCATTTT. This gives the protein CASSEQGGQPQHF. The V gene is TRBV9, the J gene TRBJ1-5; D is uncertain. CDR1 is SGDLS and CDR2 is YYNGEE in the germline V gene. This CDR3 region has 13 residues. The germline V and J ends were trimmed by 3 bases and 6 bases, with 10 bases remaining between them.